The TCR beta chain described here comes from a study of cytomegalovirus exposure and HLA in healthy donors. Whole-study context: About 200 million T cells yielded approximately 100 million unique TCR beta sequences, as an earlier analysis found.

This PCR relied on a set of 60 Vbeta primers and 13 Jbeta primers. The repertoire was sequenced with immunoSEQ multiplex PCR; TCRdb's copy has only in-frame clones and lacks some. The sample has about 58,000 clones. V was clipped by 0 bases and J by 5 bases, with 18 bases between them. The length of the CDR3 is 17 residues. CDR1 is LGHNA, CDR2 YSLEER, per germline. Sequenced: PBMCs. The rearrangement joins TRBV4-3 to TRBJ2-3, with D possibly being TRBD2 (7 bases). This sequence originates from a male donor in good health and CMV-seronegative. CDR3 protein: CASSQDWRGGRLDTQYF. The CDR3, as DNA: TGCGCCAGCAGCCAAGATTGGAGGGGGGGCCGGTTAGATACGCAGTATTTT.